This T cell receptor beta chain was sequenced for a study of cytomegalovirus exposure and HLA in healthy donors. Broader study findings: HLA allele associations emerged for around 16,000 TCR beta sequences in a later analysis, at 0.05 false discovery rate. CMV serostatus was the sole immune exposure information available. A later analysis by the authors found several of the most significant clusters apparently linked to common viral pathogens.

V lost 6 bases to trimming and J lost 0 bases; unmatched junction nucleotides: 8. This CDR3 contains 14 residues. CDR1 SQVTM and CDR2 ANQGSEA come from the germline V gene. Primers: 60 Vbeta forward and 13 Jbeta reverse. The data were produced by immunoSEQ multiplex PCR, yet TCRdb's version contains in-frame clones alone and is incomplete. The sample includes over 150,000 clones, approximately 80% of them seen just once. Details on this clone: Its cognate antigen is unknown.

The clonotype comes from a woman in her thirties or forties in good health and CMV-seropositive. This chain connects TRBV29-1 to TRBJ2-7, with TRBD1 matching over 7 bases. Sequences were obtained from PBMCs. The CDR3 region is CSVSGTARSYEQYF. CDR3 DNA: TGCAGCGTCTCCGGGACAGCCCGCTCCTACGAGCAGTACTTC.